Listed here is a single T cell receptor (beta chain). The sample comes from a study of T cells after yellow fever vaccination. TCRdb re-called the 5' RACE reads through MiXCR, storing one row per CDR3 protein. This table holds some 350,000 distinct CDR3 sequences, 8.7% found once. This receptor was obtained from a man between 18 and 35 years old who received the YFV17D yellow fever vaccine. The material was PBMCs, obtained on the day of the first yellow fever vaccination.

CDR3 coding DNA: TGTGCCAGCAGTTCGCCGGGAACTAGCGGGGGTGCTACCGGGAAGAGGGGGGAGCTGTTTTTT. This gives the protein CASSSPGTSGGATGKRGELFF. The J gene is TRBJ2-2, the V gene TRBV12-3 or TRBV12-4; 11 nucleotides agree with TRBD2. J lost 8 bases, V lost 4 bases, and 24 bases had no gene match. This CDR3 has 21 residues.